This is a list of T cell receptor beta chains from one sample in a study of glioma-infiltrating T cells after dendritic cell vaccination. Only in-frame clones appear in the TCRdb table, and some are missing; sequencing was by immunoSEQ multiplex PCR. The sample carries more than 55,000 clones, roughly 84% recorded once. Specimen: blood, collected after dendritic cell vaccination. These receptors were collected from a human donor with glioblastoma. The CDR3 runs from the conserved cysteine through the conserved F or W. A D gene is named only where the DNA matches it firmly. Clone size is shown for a subset of rows, as once, few, many or a class of expanded clone.

V	length	size	J	D	DNA	CDR3
TRBV5-6	15	NA	TRBJ1-2	TRBD1	TGTGCCAGCAGCTTCCGGGACAGGAATGACTATGGCTACACCTTC	CASSFRDRNDYGYTF
TRBV7-3	18	NA	TRBJ2-2	NA	TGTGCCAGCAGCTTATTTCCCGTGTACAGCCCGAACACCGGGGAGCTGTTTTTT	CASSLFPVYSPNTGELFF
TRBV7-2	15	NA	TRBJ2-5	TRBD1	TGTGCCAGCAGCTCTCTGGGTACAGGGGAGGAGACCCAGTACTTC	CASSSLGTGEETQYF
TRBV4-3	18	NA	TRBJ1-6	TRBD1	TGCGCCAGCAGCCATGCTAGACAGGGGGTGGTCTATAATTCCCCCCTCCACTTT	CASSHARQGVVYNSPLHF
TRBV30	15	NA	TRBJ2-7	TRBD1	TGTGCCTCAAGAGAGGCACAGGGGGCCTTCTACGAGCAGTACTTC	CASREAQGAFYEQYF
TRBV6-6	14	few	TRBJ1-3	TRBD1	TGTGCCAGCAGGGGACAGGGGTCCGGAAACACCATATATTTT	CASRGQGSGNTIYF
TRBV5-1	14	NA	TRBJ1-2	NA	TGCGCCAGCAGCTTGGACTCTGGGCTGGATGGCTACACCTTC	CASSLDSGLDGYTF
TRBV19	15	few	TRBJ1-2	TRBD1	TGTGCCAGTAGTGCAACGGACAGGGGGCTCTATGGCTACACCTTC	CASSATDRGLYGYTF
TRBV11-3	16	many	TRBJ2-2	TRBD2	TGTGCCAGCGGGGGTGCCCGGGGGGGAGATACCGGGGAGCTGTTTTTT	CASGGARGGDTGELFF
TRBV28	12	NA	TRBJ1-5	TRBD1	TGTGCCAGCGGACAGGGTATGGAGCCCCAGCATTTT	CASGQGMEPQHF
TRBV25-1	16	NA	TRBJ2-2	TRBD1	TGTGCCAGCAGTGACCCGGGACAGGGGAACACCGGGGAGCTGTTTTTT	CASSDPGQGNTGELFF
TRBV7-9	16	NA	TRBJ2-5	TRBD1	TGTGCCAGCAAGCCGTCCGGGACAGACGGTCAAGAGACCCAGTACTTC	CASKPSGTDGQETQYF
TRBV10-3	13	NA	TRBJ2-1	NA	TGTGCCATCAGGGGGAGCTCCTACAATGAGCAGTTCTTC	CAIRGSSYNEQFF
TRBV6-5	14	NA	TRBJ1-1	NA	TGTGCCAGCAGTTATGGGGGAGGTAACACTGAAGCTTTCTTT	CASSYGGGNTEAFF
TRBV5-1	14	NA	TRBJ2-3	TRBD2	TGCGCCAGCAGCTCGGGACTAGACACAGATACGCAGTATTTT	CASSSGLDTDTQYF
TRBV9	14	NA	TRBJ2-7	NA	TGTGCCAGCAGCGTACACGGGGGGCGTTACGAGCAGTACTTC	CASSVHGGRYEQYF
TRBV6-1	13	NA	TRBJ2-7	TRBD1	TGTGCCAGCAATCTACAGGGGGCTAACGAGCAGTACTTC	CASNLQGANEQYF
TRBV4-2	16	NA	TRBJ1-2	NA	TGTGCCAGCAGCCAACAAAAGGGGCCATCCATCTATGGCTACACCTTC	CASSQQKGPSIYGYTF
TRBV7-3	14	NA	TRBJ2-7	TRBD2	TGTGCCAGCAGCTCGCTAGCGGGGACCTACGAGCAGTACTTC	CASSSLAGTYEQYF
TRBV7-2	15	NA	TRBJ1-5	TRBD1	TGTGCCAGCAGCAGAGGGACAGGGGGCAATCAGCCCCAGCATTTT	CASSRGTGGNQPQHF
TRBV7-8	14	NA	TRBJ1-5	TRBD1	TGTGCCAGCAGCTTAGGAGGGGGCCGGCAGCCCCAGCATTTT	CASSLGGGRQPQHF
TRBV7-2	18	NA	TRBJ2-7	NA	TGTGCCAGCAGCTTAATCGGGGGACAGCTAGTAAGCTCCTACGAGCAGTACTTC	CASSLIGGQLVSSYEQYF
TRBV6-6	15	NA	TRBJ2-1	TRBD1	TGTGCCAGCAGTTTGGGACAGGGGTCGTGGGATGAGCAGTTCTTC	CASSLGQGSWDEQFF
TRBV6-5	14	NA	TRBJ2-7	TRBD2	TGTGCCACTTCGGGGGGGAGTAACTCCTACGAGCAGTACTTC	CATSGGSNSYEQYF
TRBV23-1	15	NA	TRBJ1-5	NA	TGCGCCAGCAGTCAACCCGTGAGGGAGGATCAGCCCCAGCATTTT	CASSQPVREDQPQHF
TRBV9	14	NA	TRBJ2-3	NA	TGTGCCAGCAGCGTAGATAACGGGGCAGATACGCAGTATTTT	CASSVDNGADTQYF
TRBV6-5	12	NA	TRBJ2-3	NA	TGTGCCAGCAGCCCCTTTTCCGATACGCAGTATTTT	CASSPFSDTQYF
TRBV4-2	16	NA	TRBJ2-3	TRBD2	TGTGCCAGCAGCCCGACTAGCGGGAGTAGCACAGATACGCAGTATTTT	CASSPTSGSSTDTQYF
TRBV5-6	15	NA	TRBJ2-5	TRBD1	TGTGCCAGCAGCTTTGAAGGGGGCTGGAGGGAGACCCAGTACTTC	CASSFEGGWRETQYF
TRBV18	16	NA	TRBJ1-2	TRBD1	TGTGCCAGCTCACCGGCTAACAGGGGTTTAAACTATGGCTACACCTTC	CASSPANRGLNYGYTF
TRBV7-9	17	NA	TRBJ1-2	TRBD1	TGTGCCAGCAGCTCTAGGGACAGGGCCTACCTTAACTATGGCTACACCTTC	CASSSRDRAYLNYGYTF
TRBV9	15	few	TRBJ2-3	TRBD2	TGTGCCAGCAGCGAGACTAGCGGGGTCGCAGATACGCAGTATTTT	CASSETSGVADTQYF
TRBV5-1	18	NA	TRBJ1-6	TRBD1	TGCGCCAGCAGCGCTACCCTGGGACAGGGGGCGAGAGGTTCACCCCTCCACTTT	CASSATLGQGARGSPLHF
TRBV7-9	17	NA	TRBJ2-4	TRBD2	TGTGCCAGCAGCTTAAGCGGTAGCGGGGGGGTCAAAAACATTCAGTACTTC	CASSLSGSGGVKNIQYF